This T cell receptor (beta chain) was sequenced for a study of blood T cell repertoires in COVID-19. Study-wide context: The samples span acute and convalescent COVID-19 from the United States, Italy and Spain. T cells, B-cell-depleted T cells, or PBMCs supplied cDNA or gDNA.

In the original processing: Counts of nucleated cells, estimated from reference gene primer amplification, were obtained. The repertoire was sequenced with immunoSEQ multiplex PCR; TCRdb's copy has only in-frame clones and lacks some. D and trimming come from the DNA, and the V and J calls and clone size come from that table. Here the sample spans roughly 160,000 clones, 85% being singletons. Remarks on this clone: Germline is not matched at one junction end, which may reflect a read error.

Per the germline V gene, CDR1 is LGHDT and CDR2 is YNNKEL (reference sequence). The CDR3 contains 12 residues. The sequence was obtained from an elderly woman with COVID-19, enrolled during active disease. The sequenced sample consisted of peripheral blood. This chain uses TRBV3-1 (or the pseudogene TRBV3-2) with TRBJ2-1, with 9 bases matching TRBD1. The CDR3 bases are TGTGCCAGCAGCCTTCCTGGGACAGGGTTGGTCTTC. Amino acid sequence: CASSLPGTGLVF.